This T cell receptor beta chain was documented in a study of long-term antiretroviral therapy in people with HIV (dated by TCRdb to about 2022). Context from the whole study: Collection of the earliest samples took place about a decade ahead of the 2015 WHO recommendation for immediate ART, at a time when ART was typically delayed until CD4 counts fell. A retrospective serial study tested whether ART initiation and durable HIV suppression were associated with changes in peripheral blood TRB repertoire composition and diversity. A total of 192 cryopreserved PBMC samples were contributed to the cohort by 30 adults with confirmed HIV infection, with samples collected serially over a mean of approximately six years (range 1-12). No cross-contamination during QIAcube processing was shown when test extractions of a monoclonal T-cell line were performed alongside some 33 polyclonal samples. Among the 30 to 35 participants with HIV, around ten were female. The study at large found these results: Owing to limited PBMC availability, only the TCR beta chain was sequenced, without alpha chain pairing. CDR3 length ranges in HIV repertoires were narrower than in controls, and network structure suggested an antigen-experienced repertoire with only a slight naive shift after ART. At every time point, the repertoire was dominated by expanded TRB clones first identified before ART initiation, although this dominance fluctuated and, in many PLHIV, declined after ART. Inferences about post-ART repertoire changes were limited because no data were available on ART adherence, viral resistance or therapy changes. ART initiation was associated with a significant increase in TRB diversity, but diversity stayed significantly below transplant donor controls even after long-term ART. The samples were dated from about 2004 to 2017, and the ART regimens that were used may be less effective than current ART regimens. Because pre-ART samples had limited cell numbers, profiling was done on unsorted PBMC rather than on sorted CD4+ and CD8+ T cells.

Sequencing of the TRB variable region was done with the immunoSEQ hsTCRB v3.0 assay at survey level resolution. The targeted TRB sequencing depth was about 40,000-50,000 T-cell genomes per sample. TRB libraries were pooled and sequenced on an Illumina MiSeq using a v3 150-cycle kit. The study's processing was this. Repertoire analysis ran in R within a reproducible Nextflow workflow covering QC, data transformation and analysis. LymphoSeq2, an R package for exploring AIRR-Seq data, was used to implement the custom analyses. After excluding a few samples that yielded fewer than 5000 total TRB sequences, approximately 180 HIV repertoires remained for analysis. Of the roughly 190 retained HIV repertoires, approximately 57 were collected before and approximately 130 after ART initiation. Repertoires were downsampled to 5000 TRB nucleotide sequences, with summary statistics averaged over 100 downsampling iterations. TRB sequences were retained for analysis only if CDR3 regions of at least seven amino acids were present. Diversity was measured with a Shannon entropy-derived clonality score and the Gini coefficient. In repertoire networks, the top 5000 CDR3 amino acid sequences were linked whenever an edit distance of one separated two sequences. GLIPH2 predicted antigen specificity groups and MHC restriction for TRB CDR3 amino acid sequences. CDR3 amino acid sequences were matched against VDJdb and McPAS-TCR to flag known CMV, EBV, HIV or tissue antigen associations. Pre-ART, post-ART and control groups were compared with Wilcoxon signed-rank tests and Holm-Bonferroni correction. In TCRdb, the immuneACCESS table is reduced to in-frame sequences with V and J assigned. These tables do not hold every clone; where another copy was compared, an unresolved V gene accounts for under half, and the others remain unexplained. The V and J calls and the clone size are those of that table, but D and trimming were determined from the DNA. Here the sample has approximately 45,000 clones; 86% occur a single time. The ten largest account for around 5.4% of the sample.

Participants were included only if at least one PBMC sample before ART initiation and at least two post-ART samples were available. All participants with HIV were treated in the United States of America. Cryopreserved samples of about 0.95-10 million PBMC were thawed and washed before DNA extraction. At the time of the earliest PBMC sample, participants with HIV were aged between about 20 and 54 years. PBMC samples from each participant spanned 1-4 timepoints before ART initiation and 2-8 timepoints after ART initiation, with a median of 7 samples. Serial HIV viral load, CD4+ T-cell count, ART history and demographic data were obtained for every participant. Genomic DNA was extracted from unsorted PBMC with a Qiagen kit on a QIAcube, with processing performed in batches of 12 samples. V loses 2 bases, J loses 0 bases, and the germline ends lie 3 bases apart. CDR1 and CDR2, per the germline V gene (reference sequence), are SGHNT and YYREEE. The CDR3 runs 13 residues from the cysteine to the phenylalanine. Only CDR3 DNA is held: 39 bases, read in frame from base 1.

This clone was counted a single time. Its antigen remains unidentified. No per-base quality is available; no much larger clone lies one base away. Recombination linked TRBV5-4 to TRBJ1-5; the D segment cannot be called with confidence. The source was unsorted PBMCs, collected 0.1 years before starting antiretroviral therapy. The receptor's source is a woman aged 45-65 years with HIV. CDR3 protein: CASSLDSNQPQHF. At the DNA level, the sequence is TGTGCCAGCAGCTTAGATAGCAATCAGCCCCAGCATTTT.